A single T cell receptor beta chain is shown here with its context. Its antigen remains undetermined. No base qualities exist here, and no much larger clone lies one base off it. The junction carries 10 bases between V and J, which are trimmed by 0 bases and 7 bases respectively. The cysteine opens and the phenylalanine closes a CDR3 of 15 amino acids. Of the read, only the CDR3 DNA is kept; its 45 bases are in frame from base 1. CDR1 and CDR2 are drawn from the germline V gene (reference sequence): SEHNR, FQNEAQ. This entry comes from a study of shared clonotypes between healthy human individuals (dated by TCRdb to about 2020). About the full investigation: Two women and three men aged 18 to 49 years were included in the cohort. Leukapheresis yielded between about 0.85 and 9 billion PBMCs per donor. To estimate repertoire size and how much clonotypes are shared between individuals, the study performed deep sequencing of blood TCR repertoires from roughly five healthy adults. Libraries were prepared and TCR repertoires were sequenced by different laboratories using diverse techniques, in order to increase sequencing depth and limit assay-specific biases. For each donor, CD4 naive and CD4 memory were each run on three plates, CD8 naive on two plates, and CD8 memory on one plate. The study at large found these results: Pairwise subsampling led to the expectation that sequencing depth would affect the degree of clonotype sharing among donors. Incomplete sequencing was indicated by rarefaction of sorted-subset datasets, despite the large sequencing depth. Compared with non-shared clonotypes, the clonotypes found in all four sorted-subset donors had higher generation probabilities. Larger estimated clonotype richness was generally found for naive subsets than for memory subsets. Because the study included a small number of donors, the genetic and exposure-history diversity represented was limited. When a handful of donors were compared, the shared fraction of clonotypes was about 5.4% for naive CD4, less than 4% for naive CD8, roughly 2.5% for memory CD4, and around 0.37% for memory CD8. Sampling was limited to blood, and TCR repertoires in tissue likely differ from TCR repertoires in blood.

TCR CDR3 regions were amplified from genomic DNA by multiplex PCR using the deep immunoSEQ assay. Genomic DNA extracted from each cell subset was distributed evenly over all wells of several immunoSEQ 96-well plates, and each plate served as one replicate. Each replicate PCR for sorted subsets received around 210 ng genomic DNA, equal to tens of thousands of T cell genomes. The purified libraries were quantified using a Qubit 3.0 fluorometer, sized with a Bioanalyzer 2100, and then quantified again using the KAPA Library Quantification kit. Every immunoSEQ 96-well plate was sequenced on a dedicated single-read 150-cycle Illumina NextSeq 550 flow cell. The authors' analysis ran thus. Because only junctional sequences without quality scores were contained in the immunoSEQ output, filtering matching that applied to full-length reads could not be performed. Sequences were annotated with PyIR, a Python wrapper for IgBLAST v1.9, using IMGT germline references to assign V/J genes and CDR3. Reads were filtered out if the reads had weak V/J assignments (E-value above 1e-6), no CDR3, stop codons, out-of-frame junctions, or ambiguous translated residues. V3J clonotypes were defined as sequences sharing an identical inferred V gene, J gene, and CDR3 amino acid sequence. To compute the percentage overlap between repertoires, the number of shared unique clonotypes was divided by the size of the smaller repertoire. Three approaches were used to assess repertoire richness: RTK rarefaction, the Chao1 estimator, and Recon v2.1 estimates of unobserved clonotypes. For all TCRbeta clonotypes obtained by the gDNA method from a handful of donors, generation probabilities were computed with OLGA. The immuneACCESS repertoire file appears here via TCRdb, limited to in-frame rearrangements. These files lack a portion of the clones; in checked studies, under half of the deficit traces to unresolved V genes, and the cause of the others is not known. V and J calls and clone size follow that table, whereas D and trimming were derived from the DNA. The table for this sample lists about 2 million clones; about 94% of them were counted only once. The ten biggest clones cover 0.85% to 1.2% of the sample.

CD8 naive samples were obtained by positive selection for CCR7 among CD45RO-negative cells, yielding a CD45RA+CCR7+ population from which TemRA cells were excluded. Healthy HIV-negative adults with no recently reported acute infections or vaccinations were included as donors. Every donor was a Caucasian adult residing in Nashville, Tennessee, USA. Blood was obtained by leukapheresis, after which PBMCs were separated by Ficoll-Histopaque density gradient centrifugation and cryopreserved in liquid nitrogen vapor phase. Analytical flow cytometry was used to check the purity and quantity of every magnetically sorted T cell population. Each sorted fraction had its genomic DNA isolated and then quantified by UV absorbance on a Nanodrop 2000c.

This receptor was taken from a man younger than 35 in good health. Specimen: naive CD8+ T cells sorted from blood. The cell subset or site tag for this specimen amounts to: CD45RA+CCR7+. This receptor chain uses TRBV7-9 and TRBJ1-6, with TRBD1 perhaps the D gene, on 5 matching bases. The CDR3 region reads CASSLAWPGNSPLHF. The DNA is TGTGCCAGCAGCTTAGCGTGGCCAGGGAATTCACCCCTCCACTTT.